This T cell receptor beta chain was recorded in a study of blood T cell repertoires in COVID-19. Across the study: The United States, Italy and Spain were the sources of the acute and convalescent COVID-19 samples. The cDNA or gDNA used as material had been derived from T cells, B-cell-depleted T cells, or PBMCs.

In the original analysis: Reference gene primer amplification gave nucleated cell count estimates. TCRdb keeps only in-frame clones here, not all; method: immunoSEQ multiplex PCR. Clonal size and the V and J genes are those of that table, whereas D and trimming came from the DNA. The sample holds 350,000 to 400,000 clones; approximately 89% are singletons and the top ten take around 0.94%. After removal of 0 bases from V and 10 bases from J, the junction contained 6 bases not matched to a gene. The CDR3 runs to 14 residues. Germline CDR1 reads GTSNPN; CDR2 reads SVGIG (reference sequence). Clinical history reported by participants formed the basis on which cohorts were assigned.

This clonotype was obtained from a woman in her thirties or forties who had been exposed to COVID-19. V and J are TRBV30 and TRBJ1-6; 7 bases agree with TRBD1. Sequences were obtained from PBMCs or T cells enriched from blood (not recorded which). CDR3 loop: CAWSVGTAASPLHF. As DNA, the CDR3 is TGTGCCTGGAGTGTCGGGACAGCCGCATCACCCCTCCACTTT.